This TCR beta chain came from a study of cytomegalovirus exposure and HLA in healthy donors. General study findings and limits: There were some public TCRs occurring in many donors, but most TCR sequences were rare.

This clone was recorded only once. Its antigen is unidentified. Mismatch with germline at one junction end may stem from a read error. Measured with immunoSEQ multiplex PCR; TCRdb has only the in-frame clones, and not every one. There are about 200,000 clones in the sample; roughly 77% occur only once, and roughly 1.2% lies in the top ten. CDR3 length: 12 residues. Germline assignment: CDR1 SQVTM and CDR2 ANQGSEA. Sequenced sample: PBMCs. This sequence joins TRBV29-1 and TRBJ1-2; the match to TRBD1 covers 12 bases. The sequence derives from a woman aged 25 to 39 in good health and CMV-seronegative. The DNA of the CDR3 is TGCAGCGTTTGGGACAGGGGGCAAAGCGTCGCCTTC. It codes for CSVWDRGQSVAF.